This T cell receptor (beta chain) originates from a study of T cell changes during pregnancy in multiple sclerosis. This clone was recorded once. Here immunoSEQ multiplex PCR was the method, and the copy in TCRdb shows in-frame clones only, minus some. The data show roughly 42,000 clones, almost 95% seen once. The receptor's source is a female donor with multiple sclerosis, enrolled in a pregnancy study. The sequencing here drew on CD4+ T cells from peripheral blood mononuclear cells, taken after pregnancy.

Here the CDR3 DNA reads TGTGCCATCACCTCGGGGTTGAATGAGCAGTTCTTC. Protein: CAITSGLNEQFF. The chain has TRBV10-3 and TRBJ2-1, with D possibly matching TRBD2 (5 bases). The CDR3 has 12 residues. Trimming left V 7 bases short and J 7 bases short, with 11 bases between. In germline, CDR1 is ENHRY, CDR2 SYGVKD.